This T cell receptor beta chain was found in a study of cytomegalovirus exposure and HLA in healthy donors. Overall study findings and caveats: An assumption of roughly uniform sequencing depth across donors underlay the presence/absence analyses. The classifier was said to identify cytomegalovirus status with high specificity and sensitivity.

PCR employed 60 Vbeta and 13 Jbeta primers. Some clones are missing from TCRdb's copy, which holds only in-frame ones; the method was immunoSEQ multiplex PCR. Of 230,000 or so clones listed, around 90% are singletons. As regards this clone: No antigen is known for it.

The trim removed 5 bases at V and 1 base at J, leaving 7 bases unmatched. The CDR3 runs 15 residues. Germline-derived CDR1 and CDR2 are SGHTA and FQGNSA. The sequence derives from a girl aged 2 to 10 in good health and CMV-seronegative. Sequenced material: PBMCs. The chain employs TRBV7-2 and TRBJ2-5; TRBD1 agrees at 7 bases. CDR3 nucleotides: TGTGCCAGCAGCCGTACCGGGACAGCCCAAGAGACCCAGTACTTC. Translated, it gives CASSRTGTAQETQYF.